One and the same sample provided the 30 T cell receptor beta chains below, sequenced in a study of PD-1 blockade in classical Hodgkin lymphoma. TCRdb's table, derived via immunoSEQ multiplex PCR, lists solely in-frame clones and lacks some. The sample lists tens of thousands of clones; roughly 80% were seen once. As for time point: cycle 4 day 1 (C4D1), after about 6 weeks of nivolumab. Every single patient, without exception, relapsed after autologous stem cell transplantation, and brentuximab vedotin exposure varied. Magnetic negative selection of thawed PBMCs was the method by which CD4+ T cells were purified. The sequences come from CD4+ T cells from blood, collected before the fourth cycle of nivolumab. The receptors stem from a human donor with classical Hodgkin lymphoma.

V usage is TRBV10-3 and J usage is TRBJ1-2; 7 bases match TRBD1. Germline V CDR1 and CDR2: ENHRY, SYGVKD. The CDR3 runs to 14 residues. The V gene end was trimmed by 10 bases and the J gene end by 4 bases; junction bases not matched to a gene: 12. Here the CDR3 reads CATRQGGISYGYTF. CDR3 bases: TGTGCCACGCGGCAGGGGGGCATCAGCTATGGCTACACCTTC.

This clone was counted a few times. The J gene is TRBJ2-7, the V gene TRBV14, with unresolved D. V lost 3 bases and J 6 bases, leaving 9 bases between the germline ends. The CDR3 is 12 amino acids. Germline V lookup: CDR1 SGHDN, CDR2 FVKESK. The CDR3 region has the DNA TGTGCCAGCAGCCACTCTGGCGGCGAGCAGTACTTC. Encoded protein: CASSHSGGEQYF.

The CDR3: CASSYGGGGSYEQYF. The CDR3, as DNA: TGTGCCAGCAGTTACGGGGGCGGGGGCTCCTACGAGCAGTACTTC. The genes are TRBV6-6 and TRBJ2-7; a weak D match, TRBD2 (7 bases). Trimming left V 2 bases short and J 0 bases short, with 11 bases between. CDR1 MNHNY and CDR2 SVGAGI come from the germline V gene (reference sequence). CDR3 length: 15 residues.

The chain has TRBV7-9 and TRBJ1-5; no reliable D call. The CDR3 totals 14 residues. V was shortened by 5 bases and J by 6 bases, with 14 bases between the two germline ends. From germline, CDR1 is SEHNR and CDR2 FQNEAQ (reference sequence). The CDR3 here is CASSVGNLGQPQHF. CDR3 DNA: TGTGCCAGCAGCGTTGGGAATTTAGGTCAGCCCCAGCATTTT.

The CDR3 protein is CASSLQAVGQGSNYGYTF. For the CDR3, the DNA is TGCGCCAGCAGCTTACAGGCCGTCGGACAGGGCTCGAACTATGGCTACACCTTC. This chain uses TRBV5-1 with TRBJ1-2, with TRBD1 identical over 8 bases. This CDR3 has 18 residues. Germline assignment: CDR1 SGHRS and CDR2 YFSETQ. V lost 2 bases, J lost 2 bases, and 14 bases stayed unmatched. The full variable domain, completed using reference TRBV5-1 and TRBJ1-2, is KAGVTQTPRYLIKTRGQQVTLSCSPISGHRSVSWYQQTPGQGLQFLFEYFSETQRNKGNFPGRFSGRQFSNSRSEMNVSTLELGDSALYLCASSLQAVGQGSNYGYTFGSGTRLTVV.

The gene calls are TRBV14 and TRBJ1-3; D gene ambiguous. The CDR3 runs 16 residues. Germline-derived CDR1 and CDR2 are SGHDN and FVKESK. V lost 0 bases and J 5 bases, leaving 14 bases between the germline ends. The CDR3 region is CASSQDSPGRRNTIYF. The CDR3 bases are TGTGCCAGCAGCCAAGATTCCCCCGGGAGGAGAAACACCATATATTTT.

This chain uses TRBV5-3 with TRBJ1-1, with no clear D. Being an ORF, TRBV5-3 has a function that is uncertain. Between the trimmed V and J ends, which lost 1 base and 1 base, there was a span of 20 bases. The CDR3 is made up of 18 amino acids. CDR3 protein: CARSLREGMEGRNTEAFF. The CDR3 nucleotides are TGTGCCAGAAGCTTGCGGGAGGGTATGGAGGGTAGGAACACTGAAGCTTTCTTT.

This chain's CDR3 is CASSLGSGVAYNSPLHF. Here the CDR3 DNA reads TGTGCCAGCAGCTTGGGGTCGGGGGTCGCCTATAATTCACCCCTCCACTTT. This chain joins TRBV5-4 and TRBJ1-6, with D perhaps matching TRBD1 (5 bases). The V end was cut by 0 bases, the J end by 2 bases, with 12 bases between. This CDR3 comprises 17 residues. The germline CDR1 and CDR2 sequences are SGHNT and YYREEE (reference sequence).

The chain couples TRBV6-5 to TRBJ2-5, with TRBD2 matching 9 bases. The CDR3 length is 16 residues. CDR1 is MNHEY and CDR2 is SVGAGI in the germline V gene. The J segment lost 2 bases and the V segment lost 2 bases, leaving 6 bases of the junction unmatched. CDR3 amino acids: CASSYHFTSGQETQYF. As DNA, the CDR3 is TGTGCCAGCAGTTACCACTTTACTAGCGGGCAAGAGACCCAGTACTTC.

For the CDR3, the DNA is TGTGCCAGCCAACGAACTCGGGCAGGCGGGAACACTGAAGCTTTCTTT. Its protein product is CASQRTRAGGNTEAFF. The rearrangement joins TRBV27 to TRBJ1-1; D is unresolved. The CDR3 spans 16 residues. The V and J ends lost 8 bases and 1 base respectively, with 20 bases between them. Germline V CDR1 and CDR2: MNHEY, SMNVEV (reference sequence).

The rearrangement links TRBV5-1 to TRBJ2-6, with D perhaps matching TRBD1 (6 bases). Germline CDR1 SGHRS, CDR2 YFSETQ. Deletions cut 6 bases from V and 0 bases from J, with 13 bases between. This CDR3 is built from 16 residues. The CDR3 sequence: CASTPGHVSGANVLTF. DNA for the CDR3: TGCGCCAGCACCCCGGGACATGTCTCTGGGGCCAACGTCCTGACTTTC.

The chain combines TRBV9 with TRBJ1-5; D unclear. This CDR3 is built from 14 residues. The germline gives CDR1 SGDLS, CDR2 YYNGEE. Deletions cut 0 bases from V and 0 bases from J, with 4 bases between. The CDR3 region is CASSVGNSNQPQHF. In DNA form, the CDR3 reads TGTGCCAGCAGCGTAGGGAATAGCAATCAGCCCCAGCATTTT.

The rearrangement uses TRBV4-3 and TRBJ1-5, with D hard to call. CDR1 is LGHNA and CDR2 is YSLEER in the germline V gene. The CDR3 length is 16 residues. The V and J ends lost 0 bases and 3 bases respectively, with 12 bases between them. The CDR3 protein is CASSQDGPGYNQPQHF. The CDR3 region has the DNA TGCGCCAGCAGCCAAGATGGCCCGGGGTACAATCAGCCCCAGCATTTT.

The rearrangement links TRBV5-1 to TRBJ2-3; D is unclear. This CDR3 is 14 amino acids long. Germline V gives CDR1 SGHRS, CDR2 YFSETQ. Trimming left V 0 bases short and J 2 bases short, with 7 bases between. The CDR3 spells CASSLAAFTDTQYF. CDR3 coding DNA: TGCGCCAGCAGCTTGGCGGCGTTCACAGATACGCAGTATTTT.

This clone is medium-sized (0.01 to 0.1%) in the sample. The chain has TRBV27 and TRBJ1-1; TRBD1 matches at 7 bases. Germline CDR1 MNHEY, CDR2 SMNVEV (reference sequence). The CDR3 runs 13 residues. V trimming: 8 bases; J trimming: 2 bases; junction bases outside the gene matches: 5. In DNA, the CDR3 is TGTGCCAGCTCGGGACAGATTAACACTGAAGCTTTCTTT. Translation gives CASSGQINTEAFF.

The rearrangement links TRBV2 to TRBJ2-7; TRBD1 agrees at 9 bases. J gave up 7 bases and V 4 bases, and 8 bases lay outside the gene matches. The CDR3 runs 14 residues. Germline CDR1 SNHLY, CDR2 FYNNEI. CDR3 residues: CASSGGQGEGEQYF. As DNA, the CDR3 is TGTGCCAGCAGTGGGGGACAGGGAGAAGGGGAGCAGTACTTC.

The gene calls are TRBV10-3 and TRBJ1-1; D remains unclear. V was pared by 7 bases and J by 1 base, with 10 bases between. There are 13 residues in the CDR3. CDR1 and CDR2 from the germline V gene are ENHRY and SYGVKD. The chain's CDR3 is CAITSAANTEAFF. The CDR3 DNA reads TGTGCCATCACGTCCGCGGCGAACACTGAAGCTTTCTTT.

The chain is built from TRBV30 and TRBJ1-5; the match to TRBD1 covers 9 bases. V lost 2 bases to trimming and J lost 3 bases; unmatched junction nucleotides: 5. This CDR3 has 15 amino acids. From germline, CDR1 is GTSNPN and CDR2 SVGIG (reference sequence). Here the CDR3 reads CAWSPGQGSNQPQHF. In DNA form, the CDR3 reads TGTGCCTGGAGTCCTGGACAGGGGTCCAATCAGCCCCAGCATTTT. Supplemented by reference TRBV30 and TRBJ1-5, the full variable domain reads SQTIHQWPATLVQPVGSPLSLECTVEGTSNPNLYWYRQAAGRGLQLLFYSVGIGQISSEVPQNLSASRPQDRQFILSSKKLLLSDSGFYLCAWSPGQGSNQPQHFGDGTRLSIL.

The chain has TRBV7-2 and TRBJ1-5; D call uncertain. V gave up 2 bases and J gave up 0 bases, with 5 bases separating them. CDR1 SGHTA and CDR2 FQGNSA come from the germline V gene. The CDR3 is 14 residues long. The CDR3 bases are TGTGCCAGCAGCTTAACGGATAGCAATCAGCCCCAGCATTTT. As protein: CASSLTDSNQPQHF.

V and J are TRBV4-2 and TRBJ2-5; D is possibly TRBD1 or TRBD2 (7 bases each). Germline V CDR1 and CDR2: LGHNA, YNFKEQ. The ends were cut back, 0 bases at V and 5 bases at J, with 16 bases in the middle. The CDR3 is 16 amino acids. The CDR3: CASSQETRQGGETQYF. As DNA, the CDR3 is TGTGCCAGCAGCCAAGAGACACGACAGGGAGGGGAGACCCAGTACTTC.

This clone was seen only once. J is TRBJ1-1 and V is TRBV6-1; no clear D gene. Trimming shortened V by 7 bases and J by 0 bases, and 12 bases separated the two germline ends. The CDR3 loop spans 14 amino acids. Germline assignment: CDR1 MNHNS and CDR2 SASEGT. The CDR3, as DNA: TGTGCCAGCACCCCGTCTCCCCTGAACACTGAAGCTTTCTTT. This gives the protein CASTPSPLNTEAFF.

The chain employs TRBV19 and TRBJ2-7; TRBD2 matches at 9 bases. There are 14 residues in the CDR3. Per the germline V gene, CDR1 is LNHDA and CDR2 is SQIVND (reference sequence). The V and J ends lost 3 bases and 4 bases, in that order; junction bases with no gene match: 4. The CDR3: CASSMASGVYEQYF. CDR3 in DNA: TGTGCCAGTAGTATGGCTAGCGGGGTGTACGAGCAGTACTTC.

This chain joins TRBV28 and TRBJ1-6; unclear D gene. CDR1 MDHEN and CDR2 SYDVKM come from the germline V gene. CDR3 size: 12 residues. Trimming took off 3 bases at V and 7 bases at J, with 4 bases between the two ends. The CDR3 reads CASSLLNSPLHF. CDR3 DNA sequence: TGTGCCAGCAGTTTGTTAAATTCACCCCTCCACTTT.

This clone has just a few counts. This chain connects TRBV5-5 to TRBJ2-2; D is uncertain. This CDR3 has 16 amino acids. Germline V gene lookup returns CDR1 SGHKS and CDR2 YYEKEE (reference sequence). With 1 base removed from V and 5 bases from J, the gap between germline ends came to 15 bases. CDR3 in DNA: TGTGCCAGCAGCTTGTGGGGTGTGGCAGTTACCGGGGAGCTGTTTTTT. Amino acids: CASSLWGVAVTGELFF.

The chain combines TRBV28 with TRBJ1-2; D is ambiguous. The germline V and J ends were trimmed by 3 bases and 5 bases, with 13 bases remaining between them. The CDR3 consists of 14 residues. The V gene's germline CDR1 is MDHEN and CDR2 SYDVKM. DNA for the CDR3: TGTGCCAGCAGTTTGGGTCCTCGAAATTATGGCTACACCTTC. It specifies CASSLGPRNYGYTF.

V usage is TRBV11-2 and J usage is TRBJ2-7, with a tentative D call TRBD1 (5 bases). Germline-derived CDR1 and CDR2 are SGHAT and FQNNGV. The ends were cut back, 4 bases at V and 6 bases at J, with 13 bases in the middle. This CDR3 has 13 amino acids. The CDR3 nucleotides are TGTGCCAGCAGCTCGACATTCCAGGGCGAGCAGTACTTC. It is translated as CASSSTFQGEQYF. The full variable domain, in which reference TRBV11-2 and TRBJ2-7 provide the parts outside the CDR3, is EAGVAQSPRYKIIEKRQSVAFWCNPISGHATLYWYQQILGQGPKLLIQFQNNGVVDDSQLPKDRFSAERLKGVDSTLKIQPAKLEDSAVYLCASSSTFQGEQYFGPGTRLTVT.

DNA of the CDR3: TGTGCCAGCTCAACTCAACAGGGGAGCTCTGGAAACACCATATATTTT. This codes for CASSTQQGSSGNTIYF. The genes are TRBV18 and TRBJ1-3; 7 positions match TRBD1. V lost 5 bases and J lost 0; bases outside the gene matches: 7. CDR1 is KGHSH and CDR2 is LQKENI in the germline V gene. CDR3 length equals 16 residues.

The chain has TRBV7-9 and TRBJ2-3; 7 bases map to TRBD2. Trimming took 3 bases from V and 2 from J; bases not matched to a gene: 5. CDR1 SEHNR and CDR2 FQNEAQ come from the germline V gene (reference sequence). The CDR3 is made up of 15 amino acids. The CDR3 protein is CASSFQAGNTDTQYF. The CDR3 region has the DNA TGTGCCAGCAGCTTCCAAGCGGGGAACACAGATACGCAGTATTTT. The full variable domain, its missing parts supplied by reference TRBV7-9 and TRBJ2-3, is DTGVSQNPRHKITKRGQNVTFRCDPISEHNRLYWYRQTLGQGPEFLTYFQNEAQLEKSRLLSDRFSAERPKGSFSTLEIQRTEQGDSAMYLCASSFQAGNTDTQYFGPGTRLTVL.

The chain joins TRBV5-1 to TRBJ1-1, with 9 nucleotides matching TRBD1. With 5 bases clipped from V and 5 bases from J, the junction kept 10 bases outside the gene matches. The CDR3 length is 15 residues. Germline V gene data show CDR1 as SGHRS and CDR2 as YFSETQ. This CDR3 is CASSLPTGGSTEAFF. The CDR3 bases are TGCGCCAGCAGTCTCCCGACAGGGGGATCTACTGAAGCTTTCTTT.

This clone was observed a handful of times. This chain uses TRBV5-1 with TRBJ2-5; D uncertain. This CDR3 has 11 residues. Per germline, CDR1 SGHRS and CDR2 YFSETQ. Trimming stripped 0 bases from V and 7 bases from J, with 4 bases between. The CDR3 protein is CASSLEGTQYF. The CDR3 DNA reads TGCGCCAGCAGCTTGGAGGGGACCCAGTACTTC.